Listed below are T cell receptor beta chains from one sample, sequenced in a study of blood T cells in healthy people across ages. TCRdb re-called the 5' RACE reads with MiXCR, one entry per CDR3 protein. Of about 670,000 distinct CDR3 sequences listed, 40% to 50% are singletons. What was sequenced was blood. The receptors were gathered from a man aged 80 or over in good health. The CDR3 runs from the conserved cysteine through the conserved F or W. A D gene is named only where the DNA matches it firmly. Not all rows give a size; the values are once, few, many and, for expanded clones, a class.

D: TRBD1; V: TRBV6-1; size: NA; J: TRBJ1-5; DNA: TGTGCCAGCGGGAGGACAGGGTGGGCTCAGCCCCAGCATTTT; CDR3: CASGRTGWAQPQHF
D: NA; V: TRBV7-2; size: NA; J: TRBJ2-5; DNA: TGTGCCAGCAGCTCGGCGGCTGAGCAGTACTTC; CDR3: CASSSAAEQYF
D: TRBD2; V: TRBV11-1; size: NA; J: TRBJ2-1; DNA: TGTGCCAGCAGCTTAGGCCTAGGGGTGGGTCTAGCGGGAGGAACCTACAATGAGCAGTTCTTC; CDR3: CASSLGLGVGLAGGTYNEQFF
D: NA; V: TRBV18; size: few; J: TRBJ2-5; DNA: TGTGCCAGCTCACCAAGGGTCGGGGAGACCCAGTACTTC; CDR3: CASSPRVGETQYF
D: NA; V: TRBV13; size: few; J: TRBJ2-5; DNA: TGTGCCAGCAGCTTAGCTGGAAAGCAGTACTTC; CDR3: CASSLAGKQYF
D: TRBD2; V: TRBV5-1; size: once; J: TRBJ2-1; DNA: TGCGCCAGCAGCCAACGGACTAGCGGGAACAATGAGCAGTTCTTC; CDR3: CASSQRTSGNNEQFF
D: TRBD2; V: TRBV25-1; size: NA; J: TRBJ2-5; DNA: TGTGCCAGCAGTGACAACGGGGGGGCCGGGACCCAGTACTTC; CDR3: CASSDNGGAGTQYF
D: TRBD1; V: TRBV6-5; size: NA; J: TRBJ1-2; DNA: TGTGCCGGCAGACTAGGACAGGGGACCTATGGCTACACCTTC; CDR3: CAGRLGQGTYGYTF
D: NA; V: TRBV4-3; size: NA; J: TRBJ1-6; DNA: TGCGCCAGCAGCCAAGATTGGCAGGCAACGGTGACACCCCTCCACTTT; CDR3: CASSQDWQATVTPLHF
D: TRBD2; V: TRBV20-1; size: many; J: TRBJ2-1; DNA: TGCAGTGCTGGAAGGCTTACTAGCGGGGCTTACAATGAGCAGTTCTTC; CDR3: CSAGRLTSGAYNEQFF
D: NA; V: TRBV6-5; size: NA; J: TRBJ2-1; DNA: TGTGCCAGCGGCACAGGGCTCGGTGAGACCCAGTTCTTC; CDR3: CASGTGLGETQFF
D: NA; V: TRBV21-1; size: NA; J: TRBJ1-6; DNA: TGTGCCAGCAGCAAAGGTGGCTCCCCTGGGACTAATTCACCCCTCCACTTT; CDR3: CASSKGGSPGTNSPLHF
D: TRBD2; V: TRBV15; size: NA; J: TRBJ2-7; DNA: TGTGCCACCAGCAGAGATAGAAGAGGGCCAGCGGGAGTCCCCTTGGAGCAGTACTTC; CDR3: CATSRDRRGPAGVPLEQYF
D: NA; V: TRBV4-3; size: many; J: TRBJ2-3; DNA: TGCGCCAGCAGCCAAGATGTGGGGGGCTCGACAGATACGCAGTATTTT; CDR3: CASSQDVGGSTDTQYF
D: TRBD1; V: TRBV29-1; size: many; J: TRBJ2-5; DNA: TGCAGCGTCACGCAGGGGGCCGGGGAGACCCAGTACTTC; CDR3: CSVTQGAGETQYF
D: TRBD1; V: TRBV29-1; size: few; J: TRBJ1-1; DNA: TGCAGCGTGAGGGGAGGGGGCAGCGCTGAAGCTTTCTTT; CDR3: CSVRGGGSAEAFF
D: NA; V: TRBV6-2/TRBV6-3; size: NA; J: TRBJ2-4; DNA: TGTGCCAGCGAAAGGGGGGGAGCCAAAAACATTCAGTACTTC; CDR3: CASERGGAKNIQYF
D: TRBD1; V: TRBV28; size: NA; J: TRBJ1-4; DNA: TGTGCCAGCAGTTTGTCGCAGGGGGCGGAAAAACTGTTTTTT; CDR3: CASSLSQGAEKLFF
D: TRBD2; V: TRBV12-3/TRBV12-4; size: few; J: TRBJ2-5; DNA: TGTGCCAGCAGTCCCCACCTCCTAGCGCGGGGGGCTCAAGAGACCCAGTACTTC; CDR3: CASSPHLLARGAQETQYF
D: NA; V: TRBV29-1; size: few; J: TRBJ1-1; DNA: TGCAGCGCCTCCGGAACTGAAGCTTTCTTT; CDR3: CSASGTEAFF
D: TRBD1; V: TRBV29-1; size: NA; J: TRBJ1-1; DNA: TGCAGCGTTACAGGGGGGAACACTGAAGCTTTCTTT; CDR3: CSVTGGNTEAFF
D: TRBD2; V: TRBV5-1; size: NA; J: TRBJ2-3; DNA: TGCGCCAGCAGTTATGGCGGGGGGGTAGGCACAGATACGCAGTATTTT; CDR3: CASSYGGGVGTDTQYF
D: NA; V: TRBV20-1; size: NA; J: TRBJ1-6; DNA: TGCAGTGCTAACAGGGACTTAAATTCACCCCTCCACTTT; CDR3: CSANRDLNSPLHF
D: NA; V: TRBV7-2; size: NA; J: TRBJ2-5; DNA: TGTGCCAGCAGCTCTAGCCTCGGGACACCCACCGAGACCCAGTACTTC; CDR3: CASSSSLGTPTETQYF
D: NA; V: TRBV6-2/TRBV6-3; size: few; J: TRBJ1-6; DNA: TGTGCCAGCACTCAGACGACCCCCAATTCACCCCTCCACTTT; CDR3: CASTQTTPNSPLHF
D: TRBD2; V: TRBV18; size: few; J: TRBJ2-1; DNA: TGTGCCAGCTCACGATCGGGAGGGTTTATGGAGCAGTTCTTC; CDR3: CASSRSGGFMEQFF
D: TRBD1; V: TRBV10-3; size: few; J: TRBJ1-2; DNA: TGTGCCATCAGCCCCGGAGACAGGGTCGCCTATGGCTACACCTTC; CDR3: CAISPGDRVAYGYTF
D: NA; V: TRBV30; size: NA; J: TRBJ2-7; DNA: TGTGCCTGGACCACTGACGGTTTTCTTTACGAGCAGTACTTC; CDR3: CAWTTDGFLYEQYF
D: NA; V: TRBV4-3; size: many; J: TRBJ2-1; DNA: TGCGCCAGCAGCCAAGATGCAGGCGCCTACAATGAGCAGTTCTTC; CDR3: CASSQDAGAYNEQFF
D: NA; V: TRBV24-1; size: NA; J: TRBJ2-5; DNA: TGTGCCACCAGTGATTTGAAGGGTGGGGAAGAGACCCAGTACTTC; CDR3: CATSDLKGGEETQYF
D: TRBD1; V: TRBV20-1; size: NA; J: TRBJ2-1; DNA: TGCAGTGCTAGATCAGGGGGCGAACTTTACAATGAGCAGTTCTTC; CDR3: CSARSGGELYNEQFF
D: NA; V: TRBV18; size: NA; J: TRBJ2-1; DNA: TGTGCCAGCTCTCCTGACAACCGGGACTTGCAGTTCTTC; CDR3: CASSPDNRDLQFF
D: NA; V: TRBV6-5; size: few; J: TRBJ2-5; DNA: TGTGCCAGCAGCCCCCTCGGACGGGGAGAGACCCAGTACTTC; CDR3: CASSPLGRGETQYF
D: NA; V: TRBV4-1; size: NA; J: TRBJ2-2; DNA: TGCGCCAGCAGACCCCTACTCCGGGGCGGGGAGCTGTTTTTT; CDR3: CASRPLLRGGELFF
D: NA; V: TRBV12-3/TRBV12-4; size: few; J: TRBJ2-3; DNA: TGTGCCAGCAGTTTAAACGGGATAAGCACAGATACGCAGTATTTT; CDR3: CASSLNGISTDTQYF
D: NA; V: TRBV20-1; size: NA; J: TRBJ1-1; DNA: TGCAGTGCTTTTGGACCACCGCACACTGAAGCTTTCTTT; CDR3: CSAFGPPHTEAFF
D: TRBD2; V: TRBV12-5; size: NA; J: TRBJ2-1; DNA: TGTGCTAGTGCCTCCCCGACTAGCGGGAGGGGGCTGGACAATGAGCAGTTCTTC; CDR3: CASASPTSGRGLDNEQFF
D: NA; V: TRBV9; size: NA; J: TRBJ1-2; DNA: TGTGCCAGCAGCGTAGGGACAGCTACTTACTATGGCTACACCTTC; CDR3: CASSVGTATYYGYTF
D: NA; V: TRBV29-1; size: many; J: TRBJ2-3; DNA: TGCAGCGTTGGGGGACCAGGGCCCATCACAGATACGCAGTATTTT; CDR3: CSVGGPGPITDTQYF
D: NA; V: TRBV28; size: NA; J: TRBJ1-1; DNA: TGTGCCAGCAGGGGGGAGAGGCAGAACACTGAAGCTTTCTTT; CDR3: CASRGERQNTEAFF
D: NA; V: TRBV5-5; size: few; J: TRBJ2-1; DNA: TGTGCCAGCAGCTTGGCACCGACAGCAGGGCGAGATGAGCAGTTCTTC; CDR3: CASSLAPTAGRDEQFF
D: NA; V: TRBV2; size: NA; J: TRBJ2-4; DNA: TGTGCCAGCACGCGTGATAGCTCGGTTAAAAACATTCAGTACTTC; CDR3: CASTRDSSVKNIQYF
D: NA; V: TRBV27; size: NA; J: TRBJ2-1; DNA: TGTGCCAGCAGTTATGGCGACTACAATGAGCAGTTCTTC; CDR3: CASSYGDYNEQFF
D: NA; V: TRBV27; size: NA; J: TRBJ2-5; DNA: TGTGCCAGCAGTTTATCCGGGCAGACGGCAGGGGAGACCCAGTACTTC; CDR3: CASSLSGQTAGETQYF
D: TRBD1; V: TRBV20-1; size: NA; J: TRBJ1-1; DNA: TGCAGTGCTAGTCTAGACAGGGACGCTTTCTTT; CDR3: CSASLDRDAFF
D: NA; V: TRBV29-1; size: NA; J: TRBJ2-5; DNA: TGCAGCGTTAGGTCAACGGATGAGCAGTACTTC; CDR3: CSVRSTDEQYF